This T cell receptor (beta chain) was captured in a study of immune evolution from preneoplasia to lung adenocarcinoma. TCRdb's table, derived via immunoSEQ multiplex PCR, lists solely in-frame clones and lacks some. The sample consists of roughly 9,000 clones, around 86% of them appearing once. Trimming cost V 4 bases and J 1 base; bases outside gene matches: 10. Per the germline V gene, CDR1 is MNHNS and CDR2 is SASEGT. The CDR3 contains 17 residues. The sequence came from a donor older than 65 with lung adenocarcinoma. The J gene is TRBJ1-1, the V gene TRBV6-1, with 9 bases identical to TRBD1. Material: FFPE minimally invasive lung adenocarcinoma tissue. CDR3 bases: TGTGCCAGCAGTGCCCCCTGGACAGGGGCTCAGAACACTGAAGCTTTCTTT. Amino acid sequence: CASSAPWTGAQNTEAFF.